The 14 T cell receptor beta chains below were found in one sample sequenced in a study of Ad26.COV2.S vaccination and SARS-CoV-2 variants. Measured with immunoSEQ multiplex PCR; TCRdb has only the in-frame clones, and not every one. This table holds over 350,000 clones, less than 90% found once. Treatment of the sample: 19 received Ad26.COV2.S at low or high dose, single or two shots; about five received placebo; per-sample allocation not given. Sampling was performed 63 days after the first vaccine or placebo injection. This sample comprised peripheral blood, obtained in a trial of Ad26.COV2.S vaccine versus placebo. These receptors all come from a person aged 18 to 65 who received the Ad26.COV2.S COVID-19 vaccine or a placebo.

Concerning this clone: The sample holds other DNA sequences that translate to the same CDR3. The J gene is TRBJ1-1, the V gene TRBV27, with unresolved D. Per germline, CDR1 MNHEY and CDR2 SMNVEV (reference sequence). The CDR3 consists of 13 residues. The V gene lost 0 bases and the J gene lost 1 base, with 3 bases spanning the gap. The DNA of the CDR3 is TGTGCCAGCAGTTTATCTGAGAACACTGAAGCTTTCTTT. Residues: CASSLSENTEAFF.

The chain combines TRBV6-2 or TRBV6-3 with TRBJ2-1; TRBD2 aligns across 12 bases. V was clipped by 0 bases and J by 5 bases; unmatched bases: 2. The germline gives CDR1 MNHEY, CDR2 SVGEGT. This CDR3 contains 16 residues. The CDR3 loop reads CASSYSRLAGDNEQFF. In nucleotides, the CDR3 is TGTGCCAGCAGTTACTCGAGACTAGCGGGAGACAATGAGCAGTTCTTC.

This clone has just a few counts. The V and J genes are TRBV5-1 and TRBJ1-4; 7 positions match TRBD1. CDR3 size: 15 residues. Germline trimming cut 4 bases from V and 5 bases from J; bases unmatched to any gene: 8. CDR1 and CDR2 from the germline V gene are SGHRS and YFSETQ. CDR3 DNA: TGCGCCAGCAGCCCGCGGGACAGCGGGAATGAAAAACTGTTTTTT. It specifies CASSPRDSGNEKLFF.

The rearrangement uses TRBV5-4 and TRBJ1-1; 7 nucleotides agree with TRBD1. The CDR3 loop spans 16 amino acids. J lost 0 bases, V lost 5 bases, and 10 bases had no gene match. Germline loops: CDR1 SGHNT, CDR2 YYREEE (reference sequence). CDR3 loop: CASRPALGGMNTEAFF. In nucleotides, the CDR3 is TGTGCCAGCAGGCCAGCTCTAGGGGGCATGAACACTGAAGCTTTCTTT.

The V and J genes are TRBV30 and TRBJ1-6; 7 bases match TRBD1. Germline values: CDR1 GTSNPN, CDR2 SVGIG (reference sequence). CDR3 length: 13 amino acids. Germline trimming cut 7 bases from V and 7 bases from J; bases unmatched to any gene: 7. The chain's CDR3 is CASGGQWNSPLHF. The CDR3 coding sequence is TGTGCCTCAGGGGGACAGTGGAATTCACCCCTCCACTTT.

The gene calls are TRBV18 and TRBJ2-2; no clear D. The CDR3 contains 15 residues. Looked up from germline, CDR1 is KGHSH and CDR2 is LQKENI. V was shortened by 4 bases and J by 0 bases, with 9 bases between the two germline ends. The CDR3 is CASSQSRPNTGELFF. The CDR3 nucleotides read TGTGCCAGCTCACAGTCCAGGCCGAACACCGGGGAGCTGTTTTTT.

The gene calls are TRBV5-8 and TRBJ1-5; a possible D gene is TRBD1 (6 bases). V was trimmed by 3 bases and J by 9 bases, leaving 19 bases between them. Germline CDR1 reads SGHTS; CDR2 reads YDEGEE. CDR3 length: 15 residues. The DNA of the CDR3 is TGTGCCAGCAGCTCTGCCGCGACAGGACTTATGCCCCAGCATTTT. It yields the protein CASSSAATGLMPQHF. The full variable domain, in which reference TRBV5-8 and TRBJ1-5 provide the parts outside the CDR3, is EAGVTQSPTHLIKTRGQQATLRCSPISGHTSVYWYQQALGLGLQFLLWYDEGEERNRGNFPPRFSGRQFPNYSSELNVNALELEDSALYLCASSSAATGLMPQHFGDGTRLSIL.

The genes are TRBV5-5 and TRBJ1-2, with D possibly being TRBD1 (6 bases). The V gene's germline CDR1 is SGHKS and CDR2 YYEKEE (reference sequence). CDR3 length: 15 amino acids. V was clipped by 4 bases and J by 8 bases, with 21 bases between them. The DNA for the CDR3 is TGTGCCAGCAGCCCAAACAGGGCCGGGTTAGGAGGCTACACCTTC. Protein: CASSPNRAGLGGYTF.

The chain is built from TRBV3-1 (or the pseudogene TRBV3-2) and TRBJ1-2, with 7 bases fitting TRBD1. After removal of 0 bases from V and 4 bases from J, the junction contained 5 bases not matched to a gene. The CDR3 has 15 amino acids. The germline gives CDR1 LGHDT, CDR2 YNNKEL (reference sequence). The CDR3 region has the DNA TGTGCCAGCAGCCAAGAGGTACGGGACAGCTATGGCTACACCTTC. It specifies CASSQEVRDSYGYTF.

The CDR3 DNA reads as TGTGCCAGCAGCGTAGAGCACCGCGGGGGCGAGGAGACCCAGTACTTC. Translation: CASSVEHRGGEETQYF. This chain joins TRBV9 and TRBJ2-5, with D possibly matching TRBD2 (7 bases). Germline V lookup: CDR1 SGDLS, CDR2 YYNGEE. The CDR3 length is 16 residues. V shed 0 bases and J shed 5 bases, with 17 bases lying between them.

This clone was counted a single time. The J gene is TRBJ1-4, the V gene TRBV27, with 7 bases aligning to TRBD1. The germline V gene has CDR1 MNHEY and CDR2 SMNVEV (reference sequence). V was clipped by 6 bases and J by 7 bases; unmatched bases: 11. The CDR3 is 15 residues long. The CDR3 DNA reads TGTGCCAGCAGCACCAAGGAGACAGGGTCTGAAAAACTGTTTTTT. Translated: CASSTKETGSEKLFF.

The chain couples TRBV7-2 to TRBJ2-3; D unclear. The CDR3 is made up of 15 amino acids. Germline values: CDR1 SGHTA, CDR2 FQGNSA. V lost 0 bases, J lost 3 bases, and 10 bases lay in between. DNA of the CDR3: TGTGCCAGCAGCTTAGCGCAGGCCGGGACAGATACGCAGTATTTT. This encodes CASSLAQAGTDTQYF.

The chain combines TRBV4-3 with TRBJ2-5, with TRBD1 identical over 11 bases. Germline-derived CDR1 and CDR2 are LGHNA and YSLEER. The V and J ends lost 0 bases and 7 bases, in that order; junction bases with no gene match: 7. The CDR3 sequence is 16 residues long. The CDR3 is CASSQDPSGQGVTQYF. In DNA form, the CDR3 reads TGCGCCAGCAGCCAAGATCCGTCGGGACAGGGGGTGACCCAGTACTTC.

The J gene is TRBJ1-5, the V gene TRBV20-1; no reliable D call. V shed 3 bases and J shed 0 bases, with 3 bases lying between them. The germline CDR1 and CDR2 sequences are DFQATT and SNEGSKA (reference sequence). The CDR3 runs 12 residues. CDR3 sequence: CSASFSNQPQHF. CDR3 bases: TGCAGTGCTAGTTTTAGCAATCAGCCCCAGCATTTT.